This TCR beta chain originates from a study of beta chain features in type 1 diabetes. Study observations and caveats: There was a possibility that cDNA sequencing over-represented cells with high TCR expression.

What was sequenced were expressed TCRB transcripts, since all of the isolated RNA had been reverse transcribed. Assay used: immunoSEQ multiplex PCR; TCRdb lists only in-frame clones, some missing. Among roughly 230,000 clones listed, over 9.5% were seen once. Germline-derived CDR1 and CDR2 are MGHRA and YSYEKL. Trimming pared 3 bases from V and 1 base from J, leaving 10 bases between. The CDR3 runs 14 residues. This clone was detected ten times or more. What it recognizes is unknown. The specimen was naive CD4+ T cells from blood. The receptor comes from a woman under 30 in good health. V usage is TRBV4-1 and J usage is TRBJ2-7, with D maybe TRBD1 (6 bases). In DNA, the CDR3 is TGCGCCAGCAGCCATCCCACAGGGTCCTACGAGCAGTACTTC. Translating it yields CASSHPTGSYEQYF.